What follows are 19 T cell receptor beta chains derived from one specimen sequenced in a study of CD8 T cells in ankylosing spondylitis. One entry per CDR3 protein results from TCRdb running MiXCR on the 5' RACE reads. The sample consists of about 360,000 distinct CDR3 sequences, approximately 20% of them appearing once. Sequenced sample: blood, either unsorted or a sorted T cell fraction (not recorded which). The source is a male donor with ankylosing spondylitis or in good health (not recorded which).

V is TRBV24-1 and J is TRBJ2-2; D is unclear. Trimming removed 1 base from V and 1 base from J, with 6 bases in between. Germline CDR1 and CDR2: KGHDR and SFDVKD. The CDR3 length is 15 residues. CDR3 sequence reads: CATSDFNGNTGELFF. CDR3 nucleotide sequence: TGTGCCACCAGTGATTTTAATGGGAACACCGGGGAGCTGTTTTTT.

The rearrangement joins TRBV30 to TRBJ2-5, with D uncertain. The CDR3 extends over 13 amino acids. Trimming removed 0 bases at V and 5 bases at J, with 10 bases between. Germline CDR1 and CDR2: GTSNPN and SVGIG (reference sequence). CDR3 region: CAWSVPPWETQYF. The DNA of the CDR3 is TGTGCCTGGAGTGTACCCCCCTGGGAGACCCAGTACTTC. The variable domain in full, with the rest retrieved from reference TRBV30 and TRBJ2-5, is SQTIHQWPATLVQPVGSPLSLECTVEGTSNPNLYWYRQAAGRGLQLLFYSVGIGQISSEVPQNLSASRPQDRQFILSSKKLLLSDSGFYLCAWSVPPWETQYFGPGTRLLVL.

This clonotype was observed a single time. The CDR3 spells CASSYSAQGEAGELFF. As DNA, the CDR3 is TGTGCCAGCAGTTACTCGGCCCAGGGCGAGGCCGGGGAGCTGTTTTTT. This chain joins TRBV6-5 and TRBJ2-2; a possible D gene is TRBD1 (5 bases). There are 16 residues in the CDR3. The germline CDR1 and CDR2 sequences are MNHEY and SVGAGI. V lost 0 bases and J 6 bases, leaving 14 bases between the germline ends.

The J gene is TRBJ2-7, the V gene TRBV9; TRBD2 aligns across 7 bases. Germline assignment: CDR1 SGDLS and CDR2 YYNGEE. The trim removed 4 bases at V and 4 bases at J, leaving 5 bases unmatched. The CDR3 consists of 13 residues. The CDR3 coding sequence is TGTGCCAGCAGCAGCGGGGTCGGATACGAGCAGTACTTC. As protein: CASSSGVGYEQYF.

The sample holds a few counts of this clonotype. J is TRBJ2-1 and V is TRBV12-3 or TRBV12-4, with 7 bases lining up with TRBD1. The J segment lost 0 bases and the V segment lost 6 bases, leaving 8 bases of the junction unmatched. The CDR3 consists of 16 residues. In nucleotides, the CDR3 is TGTGCCAGCAGCCCGGTTGAGGGGGCCTCCTACAATGAGCAGTTCTTC. It translates to CASSPVEGASYNEQFF.

This clonotype was picked up a small number of times. The CDR3 sequence: CASSLSDRGLGETQYF. CDR3 DNA sequence: TGTGCCAGCAGTCTATCGGACAGGGGATTGGGAGAGACCCAGTACTTC. The genes are TRBV12-3 or TRBV12-4 and TRBJ2-5; 9 bases agree with TRBD1. The CDR3 totals 16 residues. The ends lost 5 bases at V and 4 bases at J; junction bases unmatched: 11.

This clonotype has more than one count but fewer than ten. The chain employs TRBV12-3 or TRBV12-4 and TRBJ2-3; D is uncertain. Trimming left V 3 bases short and J 4 bases short, with 17 bases between. The CDR3 extends over 16 amino acids. The CDR3 reads CASSFWWADPADTQYF. Here the CDR3 DNA reads TGTGCCAGCAGTTTCTGGTGGGCGGATCCCGCAGATACGCAGTATTTT.

The chain carries TRBV30 and TRBJ2-3; TRBD2 matches 11 bases. The V gene end was trimmed by 3 bases and the J gene end by 6 bases; junction bases not matched to a gene: 8. This CDR3 contains 15 residues. In germline, CDR1 is GTSNPN, CDR2 SVGIG (reference sequence). The CDR3 DNA follows: TGTGCCTGGAGCGGTAGCGGGGGGGCATGGGATACGCAGTATTTT. This encodes CAWSGSGGAWDTQYF.

The table lists this clonotype with a few counts. The chain combines TRBV27 with TRBJ2-2; D remains ambiguous. Germline V gene lookup returns CDR1 MNHEY and CDR2 SMNVEV (reference sequence). The germline V and J ends were trimmed by 4 bases and 1 base, with 10 bases remaining between them. The CDR3 has 15 amino acids. DNA of the CDR3: TGTGCCAGCAGTTCCTCGACCGTGAACACCGGGGAGCTGTTTTTT. Its translation: CASSSSTVNTGELFF.

This rearrangement joins TRBV6-2 or TRBV6-3 to TRBJ2-1, with 9 bases aligning to TRBD1. J was trimmed by 5 bases and V by 5 bases; bases with no gene match: 10. The length of the CDR3 is 16 residues. The V gene's germline CDR1 is MNHEY and CDR2 SVGEGT. The CDR3 sequence is CASSHPPGQGNNEQFF. Here the CDR3 DNA reads TGTGCCAGCAGTCACCCTCCGGGACAGGGAAACAATGAGCAGTTCTTC.

This chain links TRBV7-9 with TRBJ2-7; D is undetermined. The CDR3 is 15 amino acids. CDR1 is SEHNR, CDR2 FQNEAQ, per germline (reference sequence). Deletions cut 1 base from V and 5 bases from J, with 15 bases between. The CDR3 DNA is TGTGCCAGCAGCTTAGTCTCAGGAGTCGTCGACGAGCAGTACTTC. Its protein is CASSLVSGVVDEQYF.

The V and J genes are TRBV20-1 and TRBJ2-1; D is perhaps TRBD2 (6 bases). Germline CDR1 and CDR2: DFQATT and SNEGSKA (reference sequence). Between the trimmed V and J ends, which lost 0 bases and 8 bases, there was a span of 11 bases. The length of the CDR3 is 13 residues. The CDR3 spells CSAREWGGDEQFF. The CDR3 nucleotides read TGCAGTGCTAGAGAGTGGGGCGGGGATGAGCAGTTCTTC.

This clonotype has a handful of counts. J is TRBJ2-7 and V is TRBV29-1; perhaps D is TRBD1 or TRBD2 (5 bases each). CDR1 SQVTM and CDR2 ANQGSEA come from the germline V gene. Trimming cost V 3 bases and J 2 bases, with 26 bases left between them. The CDR3 loop spans 18 amino acids. As DNA, the CDR3 is TGCAGCGTTGAGGCCCTGAGTGCAGGGAGTATTAGCACCTACGAGCAGTACTTC. This encodes CSVEALSAGSISTYEQYF.

This clonotype came up a few times. The chain employs TRBV12-3 or TRBV12-4 and TRBJ2-1, with 7 bases that match TRBD2. The trim removed 5 bases at V and 8 bases at J, leaving 12 bases unmatched. The CDR3 length is 15 residues. The CDR3 is CASSTLAMGVDEQFF. CDR3 coding DNA: TGTGCCAGCAGTACACTAGCGATGGGCGTGGATGAGCAGTTCTTC.

The chain links TRBV27 to TRBJ1-1, with D perhaps matching TRBD1 (5 bases). CDR1 is MNHEY, CDR2 SMNVEV, per germline (reference sequence). This CDR3 spans 13 amino acids. Trimming removed 5 bases from V and 10 bases from J, with 17 bases in between. Here the CDR3 reads CASSPGTLIAAFF. Written as DNA, the CDR3 is TGTGCCAGCAGTCCAGGGACCCTAATCGCAGCTTTCTTT.

This clonotype was picked up a small number of times. V is TRBV29-1 and J is TRBJ2-7, with D perhaps matching TRBD1 (6 bases). This CDR3 is 12 amino acids long. Trimming took off 6 bases at V and 3 bases at J, with 12 bases between the two ends. Germline values: CDR1 SQVTM, CDR2 ANQGSEA. CDR3 nucleotides: TGCAGCGTCGCACCACAGGGCTACGAGCAGTACTTC. Its translation: CSVAPQGYEQYF.

This clonotype was recorded a few times. The V gene is TRBV14, the J gene TRBJ2-2, with D possibly called TRBD1 or TRBD2 (5 bases each). The CDR3 contains 16 residues. CDR1 is SGHDN and CDR2 is FVKESK in the germline V gene. V was trimmed by 1 base and J by 3 bases, leaving 12 bases between them. CDR3 nucleotide sequence: TGTGCCAGCAGCCAAGCGGAAGGGGAGCACACCGGGGAGCTGTTTTTT. Translation: CASSQAEGEHTGELFF.

The rearrangement uses TRBV10-2 and TRBJ2-7, with D possibly matching TRBD1 (6 bases). This CDR3 contains 15 residues. V was clipped by 6 bases and J by 2 bases, with 17 bases between them. The germline CDR1 and CDR2 sequences are WSHSY and SAAADI. This CDR3 is CASRDGTKMTYEQYF. The CDR3, as DNA: TGCGCCAGCAGGGACGGGACAAAGATGACCTACGAGCAGTACTTC.

This clonotype came up a few times. The chain combines TRBV20-1 with TRBJ2-1; 9 positions agree with TRBD2. The J segment lost 0 bases and the V segment lost 1 base, leaving 4 bases of the junction unmatched. Germline CDR1 is DFQATT and CDR2 is SNEGSKA (reference sequence). The CDR3 spans 16 residues. CDR3 region: CSARGLAGISYNEQFF. The CDR3 DNA is TGCAGTGCTAGAGGCCTAGCGGGGATCTCCTACAATGAGCAGTTCTTC.